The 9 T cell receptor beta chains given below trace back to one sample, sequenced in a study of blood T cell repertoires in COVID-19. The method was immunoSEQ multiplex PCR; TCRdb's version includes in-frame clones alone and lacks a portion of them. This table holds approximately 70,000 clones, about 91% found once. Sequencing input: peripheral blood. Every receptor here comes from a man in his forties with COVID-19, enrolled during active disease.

CDR3 loop: CASSYDRGRFTF. Written as DNA, the CDR3 is TGTGCCAGCAGTTATGACAGGGGGCGCTTCACCTTC. The rearrangement joins TRBV12-3 or TRBV12-4 to TRBJ1-2; 10 bases are a match to TRBD1. V was clipped by 4 bases and J by 13 bases; unmatched bases: 6. The CDR3 is made up of 12 amino acids.

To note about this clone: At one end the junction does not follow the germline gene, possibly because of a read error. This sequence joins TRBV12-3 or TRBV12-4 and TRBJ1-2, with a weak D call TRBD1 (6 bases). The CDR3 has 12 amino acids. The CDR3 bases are TGTGCCAGCAGGTTAGGGGGGGGCGGCTACACCTTC. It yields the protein CASRLGGGGYTF.

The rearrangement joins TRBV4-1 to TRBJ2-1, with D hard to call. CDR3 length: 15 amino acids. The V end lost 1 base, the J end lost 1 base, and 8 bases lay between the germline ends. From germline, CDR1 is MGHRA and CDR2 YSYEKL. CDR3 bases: TGCGCCAGCAGCCAAGGTAGTCTTTCCTACAATGAGCAGTTCTTC. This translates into CASSQGSLSYNEQFF.

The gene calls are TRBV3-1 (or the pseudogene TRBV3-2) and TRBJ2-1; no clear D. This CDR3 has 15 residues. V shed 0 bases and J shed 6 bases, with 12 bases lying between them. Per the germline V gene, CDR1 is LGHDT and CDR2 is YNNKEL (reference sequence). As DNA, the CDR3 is TGTGCCAGCAGCCAAGATCTAGTACCATCCAATGAGCAGTTCTTC. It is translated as CASSQDLVPSNEQFF.

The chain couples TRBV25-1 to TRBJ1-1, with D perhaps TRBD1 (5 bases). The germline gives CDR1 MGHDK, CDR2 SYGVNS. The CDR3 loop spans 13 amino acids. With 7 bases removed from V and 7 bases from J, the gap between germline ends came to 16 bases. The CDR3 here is CASMGPGGFEAFF. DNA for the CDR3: TGTGCCAGCATGGGGCCGGGGGGGTTTGAAGCTTTCTTT.

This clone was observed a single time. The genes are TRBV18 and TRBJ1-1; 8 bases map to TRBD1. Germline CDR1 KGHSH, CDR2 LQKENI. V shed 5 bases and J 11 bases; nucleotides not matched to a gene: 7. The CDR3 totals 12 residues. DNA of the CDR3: TGTGCCAGCTCAGAAGGACAGGGACGCGCTTTCTTT. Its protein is CASSEGQGRAFF.

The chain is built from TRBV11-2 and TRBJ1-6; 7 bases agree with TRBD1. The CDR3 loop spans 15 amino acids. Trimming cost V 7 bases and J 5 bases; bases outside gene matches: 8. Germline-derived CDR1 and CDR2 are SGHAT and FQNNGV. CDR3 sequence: CASTRGTADNSPLHF. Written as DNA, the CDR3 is TGTGCCAGCACCCGCGGGACAGCAGATAATTCACCCCTCCACTTT.

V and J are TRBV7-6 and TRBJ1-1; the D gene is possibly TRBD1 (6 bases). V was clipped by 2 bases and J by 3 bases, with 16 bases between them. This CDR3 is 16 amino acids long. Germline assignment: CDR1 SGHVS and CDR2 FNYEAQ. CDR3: CASSLTSGGGDTEAFF. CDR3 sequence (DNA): TGTGCCAGCAGCTTAACTTCCGGAGGGGGGGACACTGAAGCTTTCTTT.

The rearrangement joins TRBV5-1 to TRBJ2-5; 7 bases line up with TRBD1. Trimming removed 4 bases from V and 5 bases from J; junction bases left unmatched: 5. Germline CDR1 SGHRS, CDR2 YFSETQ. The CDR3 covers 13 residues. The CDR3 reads CASSETGIETQYF. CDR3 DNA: TGCGCCAGCAGCGAGACAGGGATCGAGACCCAGTACTTC. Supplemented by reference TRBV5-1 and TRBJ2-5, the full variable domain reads KAGVTQTPRYLIKTRGQQVTLSCSPISGHRSVSWYQQTPGQGLQFLFEYFSETQRNKGNFPGRFSGRQFSNSRSEMNVSTLELGDSALYLCASSETGIETQYFGPGTRLLVL.